Below are 25 T cell receptor beta chains sequenced from a single sample in a study of cytomegalovirus exposure and HLA in healthy donors (dated by TCRdb to about 2017). Library preparation was by the immunoSEQ multiplex PCR assay. The multiplex PCR relied on a mix of 60 forward primers for TCR Vbeta segments and 13 reverse primers for TCR Jbeta segments. TCRdb provides this immuneACCESS table in a form limited to in-frame rearrangements. Some clones are lacking; in checked studies, under half of them reflect an unresolved V gene, and why the rest are absent is not known. The sample table holds 170,000 or so clones, of which about 77% were seen once. Together, the top ten hold over 2% of the sample. The material sequenced was PBMCs. The source is a man aged 60 to 69 in good health and CMV-seronegative.

In this sample, this clone turned up a few times. The genes are TRBV6-1 and TRBJ1-3; 8 bases agree with TRBD1. The CDR3 contains 17 residues. Germline V gene lookup returns CDR1 MNHNS and CDR2 SASEGT. After removal of 4 bases from V and 0 bases from J, the junction contained 8 bases not matched to a gene. CDR3 loop: CASSGYYRGNSGNTIYF. The CDR3, as DNA: TGTGCCAGCAGTGGATACTACAGGGGGAACTCTGGAAACACCATATATTTT.

To note about this clone: One end of the junction does not line up with germline, which may come from a read error. Other DNA sequences in this sample translate to the same CDR3. The chain links TRBV6-6 to TRBJ2-7; D gene ambiguous. Looked up from germline, CDR1 is MNHNY and CDR2 is SVGAGI (reference sequence). This CDR3 comprises 13 residues. The CDR3 DNA sequence: TGCGCCAGCAATAAGGAGACCTCCTACGAGCAGTACTTC. Its translation is CASNKETSYEQYF.

CDR3: CASSDVKGKRRETQYF. As DNA, the CDR3 is TGTGCCAGCAGTGATGTAAAGGGGAAGCGACGGGAGACCCAGTACTTC. The chain combines TRBV6-1 with TRBJ2-5, with a tentative D call TRBD1 (5 bases). The CDR3 has 16 amino acids. CDR1 is MNHNS and CDR2 is SASEGT in the germline V gene. V lost 3 bases, J lost 5 bases, and 19 bases lay in between.

This chain uses TRBV28 with TRBJ1-6; 10 bases are shared with TRBD1. Germline values: CDR1 MDHEN, CDR2 SYDVKM. Losses at the gene ends were 3 bases for V and 10 bases for J; bases not matched to a gene: 6. This CDR3 comprises 15 residues. CDR3 protein: CASSFGDRGRSPLHF. CDR3 sequence (DNA): TGTGCCAGCAGTTTTGGAGACAGGGGGCGCTCACCCCTCCACTTT.

The chain uses TRBV9 and TRBJ2-1; 12 bases align to TRBD2. Unmatched junction bases numbered 8, after V lost 0 bases and J lost 4 bases. The germline V gene has CDR1 SGDLS and CDR2 YYNGEE. The CDR3 sequence is 18 residues long. Here the CDR3 reads CASSVELAGGPRYNEQFF. CDR3 in DNA: TGTGCCAGCAGCGTAGAACTAGCGGGGGGCCCCAGGTACAATGAGCAGTTCTTC.

This chain uses TRBV7-8 with TRBJ2-3; TRBD2 agrees at 13 bases. This CDR3 is built from 18 residues. Trimming cost V 5 bases and J 0 bases; bases outside gene matches: 8. The germline CDR1 and CDR2 sequences are SGHVS and FQNEAQ. The CDR3: CASSVRTSGSASTDTQYF. Here the CDR3 DNA reads TGTGCCAGCAGCGTAAGGACTAGCGGGAGCGCTAGCACAGATACGCAGTATTTT.

The gene calls are TRBV30 and TRBJ1-5; D might be TRBD1 (5 bases). Per the germline V gene, CDR1 is GTSNPN and CDR2 is SVGIG (reference sequence). The V and J ends lost 1 base and 3 bases respectively, with 13 bases between them. There are 15 residues in the CDR3. This CDR3 reads CAWSAGAPTNQPQHF. The CDR3 bases are TGTGCCTGGAGTGCTGGGGCGCCCACCAATCAGCCCCAGCATTTT.

In its sample, this clone was seen a few times. This chain joins TRBV5-6 and TRBJ2-7; TRBD1 agrees at 7 bases. Germline CDR1 and CDR2: SGHDT and YYEEEE. With V trimmed by 1 base and J by 3 bases, 7 bases remained unmatched. This CDR3 region has 15 residues. CDR3 sequence (DNA): TGTGCCAGCAGCTTGTCGGGACAGCATGGCTACGAGCAGTACTTC. It codes for CASSLSGQHGYEQYF.

This chain uses TRBV28 with TRBJ2-4, with TRBD1 matching over 11 bases. The ends lost 5 bases at V and 4 bases at J; junction bases unmatched: 1. This CDR3 spans 14 amino acids. Per germline, CDR1 MDHEN and CDR2 SYDVKM. The chain's CDR3 is CASSRDRGKNIQYF. CDR3 DNA: TGTGCCAGCAGTCGGGACAGGGGGAAAAACATTCAGTACTTC.

The chain is built from TRBV6-5 and TRBJ1-1, with D maybe TRBD1 (6 bases). V lost 2 bases and J lost 5, with 15 bases in between. The length of the CDR3 is 15 residues. The V gene's germline CDR1 is MNHEY and CDR2 SVGAGI. For the CDR3, the DNA is TGTGCCAGCAGTTACAGGGGCAGGGGCAAGACTGAAGCTTTCTTT. Protein sequence: CASSYRGRGKTEAFF.

This clone came up a few times. This chain connects TRBV5-6 to TRBJ1-5; D unclear. Germline V gene data show CDR1 as SGHDT and CDR2 as YYEEEE. This CDR3 comprises 13 residues. Deletions cut 5 bases from V and 2 bases from J, with 8 bases between. The CDR3 reads CASSRFGNQPQHF. Written as DNA, the CDR3 is TGTGCCAGCAGTCGTTTCGGCAATCAGCCCCAGCATTTT.

The chain links TRBV2 to TRBJ1-4; 9 bases match TRBD1. V lost 6 bases, J lost 8 bases, and 7 bases stayed unmatched. The CDR3 runs 14 residues. Germline CDR1 SNHLY, CDR2 FYNNEI. CDR3 region: CASSPGQGVEKLFF. The CDR3 DNA sequence: TGTGCCAGCAGCCCGGGACAGGGTGTCGAAAAACTGTTTTTT.

The CDR3, as DNA: TGTGCCAGCAGCCCTAACGAGCGATATGAAGCTTTCTTT. Amino acids: CASSPNERYEAFF. The chain joins TRBV7-8 to TRBJ1-1; D is unresolved. V was clipped by 5 bases and J by 7 bases, with 14 bases between them. Germline values: CDR1 SGHVS, CDR2 FQNEAQ. There are 13 residues in the CDR3. Combining the CDR3 with reference TRBV7-8 and TRBJ1-1 gives the whole variable domain GAGVSQSPRYKVAKRGQDVALRCDPISGHVSLFWYQQALGQGPEFLTYFQNEAQLDKSGLPSDRFFAERPEGSVSTLKIQRTQQEDSAVYLCASSPNERYEAFFGQGTRLTVV.

This clone was found a few times. The gene calls are TRBV2 and TRBJ2-1; weak D call: TRBD1 (6 bases). Trimming took 5 bases from V and 10 from J, leaving 12 bases between them. Germline CDR1 reads SNHLY; CDR2 reads FYNNEI. This CDR3 contains 12 residues. CDR3 DNA: TGTGCCAGCAGTACGGACAGTTGCGAGCAGTTCTTC. The encoded protein is CASSTDSCEQFF. The whole variable domain, remainder taken from reference TRBV2 and TRBJ2-1, is EPEVTQTPSHQVTQMGQEVILRCVPISNHLYFYWYRQILGQKVEFLVSFYNNEISEKSEIFDDQFSVERPDGSNFTLKIRSTKLEDSAMYFCASSTDSCEQFFGPGTRLTVL.

The chain has TRBV11-2 and TRBJ2-3, with TRBD2 matching 7 bases. Germline V CDR1 and CDR2: SGHAT, FQNNGV. This CDR3 region has 14 residues. V lost 1 base to trimming and J lost 6 bases; unmatched junction nucleotides: 4. CDR3 coding DNA: TGTGCCAGCAGCTTAGGGGGGGGACGGGATACGCAGTATTTT. It encodes CASSLGGGRDTQYF.

The chain uses TRBV5-4 and TRBJ2-5; a weak D match, TRBD1 (5 bases). Trimming pared 4 bases from V and 5 bases from J, leaving 15 bases between. This CDR3 spans 14 amino acids. Germline CDR1 is SGHNT and CDR2 is YYREEE (reference sequence). DNA for the CDR3: TGTGCCAGCAGCCAGGTCCGAAAGGGGGAGACCCAGTACTTC. Translation: CASSQVRKGETQYF.

The rearrangement links TRBV5-1 to TRBJ2-3, with D perhaps matching TRBD2 (5 bases). Germline V gene lookup returns CDR1 SGHRS and CDR2 YFSETQ. This CDR3 has 15 amino acids. V shed 4 bases and J shed 0 bases, with 12 bases lying between them. CDR3 nucleotides: TGCGCCAGCAGCACCGGGGATACTAGCACAGATACGCAGTATTTT. Translation gives CASSTGDTSTDTQYF.

V is TRBV6-1 and J is TRBJ2-7; no clear D. This CDR3 is 11 amino acids long. V was pared by 6 bases and J by 2 bases, with 5 bases between. Germline V CDR1 and CDR2: MNHNS, SASEGT. The CDR3 sequence is CASRDTYEQYF. CDR3 bases: TGTGCCAGCAGAGACACCTACGAGCAGTACTTC.

This clone was counted a few times. This rearrangement joins TRBV6-1 to TRBJ1-6; weak D call: TRBD1 (5 bases). Deletions cut 6 bases from V and 5 bases from J, with 11 bases between. The CDR3 sequence is 14 residues long. Germline V CDR1 and CDR2: MNHNS, SASEGT. The CDR3 is CASRPTADNSPLHF. The DNA for the CDR3 is TGTGCCAGCAGGCCGACAGCTGATAATTCACCCCTCCACTTT.

The genes are TRBV6-5 and TRBJ1-6; D possibly corresponds to TRBD1 (6 bases). CDR3 length: 14 residues. Trimming removed 5 bases from V and 4 bases from J, with 9 bases in between. Germline lookup yields CDR1 MNHEY and CDR2 SVGAGI. CDR3 in amino acids: CASSPQGYNSPLHF. For the CDR3, the DNA is TGTGCCAGCAGTCCACAGGGATATAATTCACCCCTCCACTTT.

Comment on this clone: Without the conserved terminal phenylalanine or tryptophan, this CDR3 likely stems from a read error. Because the CDR3's place on the DNA is in doubt, the DNA is left out and the CDR3 is given as listed by TCRdb. The chain is built from TRBV28 and TRBJ2-3; TRBD1 was called by the table and not checked on the DNA. The CDR3 is made up of 12 amino acids, end residues included. Germline lookup yields CDR1 MDHEN and CDR2 SYDVKM. CDR3 sequence: CASSLGTGGESL.

The rearrangement joins TRBV5-6 to TRBJ2-7, with D tentatively TRBD1 (7 bases). The CDR3 runs to 15 residues. The V gene's germline CDR1 is SGHDT and CDR2 YYEEEE. Trimming removed 2 bases at V and 2 bases at J, with 14 bases between. As DNA, the CDR3 is TGTGCCAGCAGCTTCAGGGGGGTGGGGCCCTACGAGCAGTACTTC. Amino acid sequence: CASSFRGVGPYEQYF.

This chain connects TRBV5-8 to TRBJ2-1; D call uncertain. The CDR3 is 10 residues long. Trimming took 1 base from V and 13 from J, leaving 6 bases between them. The germline V gene has CDR1 SGHTS and CDR2 YDEGEE. The DNA for the CDR3 is TGTGCCAGCAGCTTGTCAGGCCAGTTCTTC. Translating gives CASSLSGQFF.

V gene TRBV14 combines with J gene TRBJ2-3; 12 nucleotides align to TRBD2. Germline assignment: CDR1 SGHDN and CDR2 FVKESK. V was pared by 0 bases and J by 7 bases, with 2 bases of the junction left unmatched. The length of the CDR3 is 15 residues. This CDR3 reads CASSQDRTSGNTQYF. CDR3 in DNA: TGTGCCAGCAGCCAAGATAGGACTAGCGGGAATACGCAGTATTTT.

CDR3 DNA sequence: TGTGCCAGCAGCTTGGACGGGCCAGGGGGGAACACCGGGGAGCTGTTTTTT. Translation: CASSLDGPGGNTGELFF. The gene calls are TRBV5-6 and TRBJ2-2; 7 nucleotides match TRBD1. Germline V gene lookup returns CDR1 SGHDT and CDR2 YYEEEE. CDR3 length equals 17 residues. Trimming cost V 0 bases and J 1 base; bases outside gene matches: 6.